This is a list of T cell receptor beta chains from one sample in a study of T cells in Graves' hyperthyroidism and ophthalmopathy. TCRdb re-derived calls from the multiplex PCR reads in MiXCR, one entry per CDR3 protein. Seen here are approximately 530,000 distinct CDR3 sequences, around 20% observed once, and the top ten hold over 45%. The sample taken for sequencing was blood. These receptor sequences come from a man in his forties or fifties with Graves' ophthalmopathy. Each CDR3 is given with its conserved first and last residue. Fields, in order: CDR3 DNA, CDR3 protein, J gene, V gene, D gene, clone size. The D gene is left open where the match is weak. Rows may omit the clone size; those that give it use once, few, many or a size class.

CDR3nt: TGTGCCAGCAGCGCGCGGACAGGGGGCGGCTACACCTTC
CDR3aa: CASSARTGGGYTF
j_gene: TRBJ1-2
v_gene: TRBV5-6
d_gene: TRBD1
abundance: few

CDR3nt: TGTGCCAGCTCCCGGGCACCATCGGCAGGAGAGACCCAGTACTTC
CDR3aa: CASSRAPSAGETQYF
j_gene: TRBJ2-5
v_gene: TRBV7-8
d_gene: NA
abundance: many

CDR3nt: TGTGCCAGCAGCCGGACAAACGAGCAGTACTTC
CDR3aa: CASSRTNEQYF
j_gene: TRBJ2-7
v_gene: TRBV3-1
d_gene: NA
abundance: few

CDR3nt: TGTGCCAGCAGAAAACTATCAGGGGACGGTCAGCCCCAGCATTTT
CDR3aa: CASRKLSGDGQPQHF
j_gene: TRBJ1-5
v_gene: TRBV6-2/TRBV6-3
d_gene: NA
abundance: few

CDR3nt: TGCGCCAGCAGCTTGACAGGGGACGGAAACACCATATATTTT
CDR3aa: CASSLTGDGNTIYF
j_gene: TRBJ1-3
v_gene: TRBV5-1
d_gene: TRBD1
abundance: NA

CDR3nt: TGCAGCTCGAGATCGGGACTTGAGGGGGAAGCTTTCTTT
CDR3aa: CSSRSGLEGEAFF
j_gene: TRBJ1-1
v_gene: TRBV29-1
d_gene: NA
abundance: few

CDR3nt: TGCAGCGTTGGACAGGGATCCACCGGGGAGCTGTTTTTT
CDR3aa: CSVGQGSTGELFF
j_gene: TRBJ2-2
v_gene: TRBV29-1
d_gene: TRBD1
abundance: few

CDR3nt: TGTGCCAGCAGCGTCGCGGGAGGTGCCAATGAGCAGTTCTTC
CDR3aa: CASSVAGGANEQFF
j_gene: TRBJ2-1
v_gene: TRBV9
d_gene: TRBD2
abundance: many

CDR3nt: TGTGCCAGCAGTTTGGACAGGGGGCCGAACACTGAAGCTTTCTTT
CDR3aa: CASSLDRGPNTEAFF
j_gene: TRBJ1-1
v_gene: TRBV27
d_gene: TRBD1
abundance: many

CDR3nt: TGTGCCAGCTCACCACGGGACAGGAGGGACTATGGCTACACCTTC
CDR3aa: CASSPRDRRDYGYTF
j_gene: TRBJ1-2
v_gene: TRBV18
d_gene: TRBD1
abundance: few

CDR3nt: TGTGCCAGCAGCCAAACTAGCGGGAGTGTCTACGAGCAGTACTTC
CDR3aa: CASSQTSGSVYEQYF
j_gene: TRBJ2-7
v_gene: TRBV5-4
d_gene: TRBD2
abundance: NA